Following are 28 T cell receptor beta chains from one sample sequenced in a study of Tregs in tolerant kidney transplant recipients. Data came from immunoSEQ multiplex PCR; TCRdb stores just in-frame clones and leaves some out. This sample has some 62,000 clones; less than 98% occur once, and the top ten carry around 0.34%. Sequencing was performed on Tregs from blood, taken before the transplant. The receptor source for this set is a human donor who received a combined kidney and bone marrow transplant.

V and J are TRBV5-8 and TRBJ2-3; TRBD1 might be the D (6 bases). Trimming left V 4 bases short and J 2 bases short, with 8 bases between. The germline gives CDR1 SGHTS, CDR2 YDEGEE. The length of the CDR3 is 13 residues. The CDR3, as DNA: TGTGCCAGCAGCCGGACAGACACAGATACGCAGTATTTT. Translating gives CASSRTDTDTQYF.

J is TRBJ2-7 and V is TRBV7-7; TRBD2 agrees at 7 bases. Germline CDR1 is SSHAT and CDR2 is FNYEAQ (reference sequence). The V gene end was trimmed by 5 bases and the J gene end by 3 bases; junction bases not matched to a gene: 4. The CDR3 runs to 13 residues. The CDR3: CASSRSGGYEQYF. CDR3 coding DNA: TGTGCCAGCAGCCGGTCGGGGGGCTACGAGCAGTACTTC.

The rearrangement uses TRBV4-1 and TRBJ1-1; TRBD1 matches at 7 bases. Per germline, CDR1 MGHRA and CDR2 YSYEKL. CDR3 length equals 14 residues. The ends lost 4 bases at V and 0 bases at J; junction bases unmatched: 2. The CDR3 region has the DNA TGCGCCAGCAGCCGGGGACAGATGAACACTGAAGCTTTCTTT. Protein sequence: CASSRGQMNTEAFF.

This chain joins TRBV4-1 and TRBJ1-1, with 9 bases that match TRBD1. Germline V CDR1 and CDR2: MGHRA, YSYEKL. The length of the CDR3 is 20 residues. J was trimmed by 1 base and V by 1 base; bases with no gene match: 16. The CDR3 coding sequence is TGCGCCAGCAGCCAAGTTTTTCAACCGGGACAGGGCCCTACGAACACTGAAGCTTTCTTT. Translated: CASSQVFQPGQGPTNTEAFF.

V and J are TRBV5-4 and TRBJ2-7, with 10 bases aligning to TRBD2. With 5 bases clipped from V and 3 bases from J, the junction kept 5 bases outside the gene matches. The CDR3 contains 14 residues. Per germline, CDR1 SGHNT and CDR2 YYREEE (reference sequence). CDR3 in amino acids: CASSHTSGIYEQYF. CDR3 DNA sequence: TGTGCCAGCAGTCATACTAGCGGGATCTACGAGCAGTACTTC.

This chain links TRBV7-2 with TRBJ1-4, with 9 positions matching TRBD1. V shed 5 bases, J shed 0 bases, and the junction held 4 bases outside the gene matches. Germline V CDR1 and CDR2: SGHTA, FQGNSA. This CDR3 is built from 16 residues. The CDR3 here is CASSPQGATTNEKLFF. In nucleotides, the CDR3 is TGTGCCAGCAGCCCACAGGGGGCGACAACTAATGAAAAACTGTTTTTT.

The V and J genes are TRBV4-3 and TRBJ2-7, with D possibly matching TRBD1 (6 bases). With 6 bases removed from V and 6 bases from J, the gap between germline ends came to 12 bases. From germline, CDR1 is LGHNA and CDR2 YSLEER. The CDR3 covers 12 residues. CDR3 bases: TGCGCCAGCAGTCAATCAGGGGTCGAGCAGTACTTC. This sequence encodes CASSQSGVEQYF.

V gene TRBV30 combines with J gene TRBJ2-7, with 9 bases matching TRBD1. The length of the CDR3 is 17 residues. After removal of 2 bases from V and 5 bases from J, the junction contained 16 bases not matched to a gene. Per germline, CDR1 GTSNPN and CDR2 SVGIG (reference sequence). DNA of the CDR3: TGTGCCTGGAGTACTACTTGGACAGGGGCCCCCATCCACGAGCAGTACTTC. Translating gives CAWSTTWTGAPIHEQYF.

The chain joins TRBV19 to TRBJ2-5; D may be TRBD2 (6 bases). The germline gives CDR1 LNHDA, CDR2 SQIVND (reference sequence). The V end was cut by 3 bases, the J end by 2 bases, with 10 bases between. The CDR3 is made up of 14 amino acids. This CDR3 is CASSIGRGQETQYF. DNA for the CDR3: TGTGCCAGTAGTATTGGGCGGGGACAAGAGACCCAGTACTTC.

The V gene is TRBV7-2, the J gene TRBJ2-7; perhaps TRBD2 as D (6 bases). Germline V CDR1 and CDR2: SGHTA, FQGNSA. Trimming took off 2 bases at V and 4 bases at J, with 12 bases between the two ends. This CDR3 has 14 residues. The CDR3 loop is CASSLQGGQYEQYF. CDR3 nucleotide sequence: TGTGCCAGCAGCTTACAAGGAGGGCAGTACGAGCAGTACTTC. Supplemented by reference TRBV7-2 and TRBJ2-7, the full variable domain reads GAGVSQSPSNKVTEKGKDVELRCDPISGHTALYWYRQSLGQGLEFLIYFQGNSAPDKSGLPSDRFSAERTGGSVSTLTIQRTQQEDSAVYLCASSLQGGQYEQYFGPGTRLTVT.

V usage is TRBV7-2 and J usage is TRBJ1-4; tentative D call: TRBD1 (6 bases). V was pared by 3 bases and J by 8 bases, with 10 bases between. Germline CDR1 is SGHTA and CDR2 is FQGNSA. The CDR3 is 13 amino acids. The CDR3 spells CASSFGDKEKLFF. Written as DNA, the CDR3 is TGTGCCAGCAGCTTTGGGGACAAAGAAAAACTGTTTTTT.

This chain uses TRBV29-1 with TRBJ2-2; D uncertain. Germline loops: CDR1 SQVTM, CDR2 ANQGSEA. The CDR3 is 12 residues long. The V and J ends lost 4 bases and 0 bases respectively, with 3 bases between them. CDR3 protein: CSVVANTGELFF. CDR3 DNA: TGCAGCGTTGTCGCGAACACCGGGGAGCTGTTTTTT.

The genes are TRBV4-3 and TRBJ2-3, with a tentative D call TRBD2 (5 bases). The CDR3 length is 14 residues. V was pared by 3 bases and J by 3 bases, with 10 bases between. Germline CDR1 LGHNA, CDR2 YSLEER. CDR3 protein: CASSHRAGTDTQYF. CDR3 sequence (DNA): TGCGCCAGCAGCCACCGGGCGGGTACAGATACGCAGTATTTT.

The chain has TRBV18 and TRBJ2-1; TRBD1 agrees at 7 bases. The V gene end was trimmed by 6 bases and the J gene end by 4 bases; junction bases not matched to a gene: 9. There are 15 residues in the CDR3. The germline V gene encodes CDR1 KGHSH and CDR2 LQKENI. The CDR3, as DNA: TGTGCCAGCTCCCAGGGGACAGATAATTACAATGAGCAGTTCTTC. The encoded protein is CASSQGTDNYNEQFF.

This clone was found once. The rearrangement uses TRBV7-2 and TRBJ2-3; possible D gene TRBD1, 6 bases. Germline V CDR1 and CDR2: SGHTA, FQGNSA. The CDR3 sequence is 16 residues long. V was pared by 4 bases and J by 5 bases, with 19 bases between. The CDR3 sequence: CASSSQGNPAGDTQYF. Written as DNA, the CDR3 is TGTGCCAGCAGCTCTCAGGGGAATCCGGCCGGAGATACGCAGTATTTT.

The chain carries TRBV7-3 and TRBJ2-7; D is possibly TRBD1 (6 bases). Trimming took 4 bases from V and 2 from J, leaving 15 bases between them. The germline CDR1 and CDR2 sequences are SGHTA and FQGTGA. This CDR3 is built from 15 residues. The CDR3 sequence: CASSSKGDPTYEQYF. CDR3 bases: TGTGCCAGCAGCTCAAAGGGGGACCCGACCTACGAGCAGTACTTC.

V usage is TRBV5-8 and J usage is TRBJ2-7; no clear D. Germline V CDR1 and CDR2: SGHTS, YDEGEE. V dropped 4 bases and J dropped 2 bases, with 22 bases sitting between them. The CDR3 is 17 amino acids. CDR3 bases: TGTGCCAGCAGCCAAATACTACGGGTTACCGAAGCCTACGAGCAGTACTTC. Its protein product is CASSQILRVTEAYEQYF.

The chain employs TRBV12-5 and TRBJ2-3, with 10 bases identical to TRBD1. This CDR3 spans 20 amino acids. From germline, CDR1 is LGHNT and CDR2 FRNRAP. V lost 3 bases and J lost 3; bases outside the gene matches: 18. The chain's CDR3 is CASGLPPPDRDRGFTDTQYF. CDR3 DNA: TGTGCTAGTGGTTTACCTCCACCCGACCGGGACAGGGGTTTTACAGATACGCAGTATTTT.

V and J are TRBV7-2 and TRBJ2-1, with 7 bases identical to TRBD2. Trimming removed 5 bases from V and 7 bases from J; junction bases left unmatched: 11. CDR1 is SGHTA and CDR2 is FQGNSA in the germline V gene. The CDR3 totals 15 residues. The CDR3: CASSRTSVGENEQFF. The CDR3 DNA follows: TGTGCCAGCAGCCGTACTAGCGTCGGTGAGAATGAGCAGTTCTTC. The full variable domain, its missing parts supplied by reference TRBV7-2 and TRBJ2-1, is GAGVSQSPSNKVTEKGKDVELRCDPISGHTALYWYRQSLGQGLEFLIYFQGNSAPDKSGLPSDRFSAERTGGSVSTLTIQRTQQEDSAVYLCASSRTSVGENEQFFGPGTRLTVL.

This chain connects TRBV5-1 to TRBJ2-7; TRBD2 matches at 10 bases. The CDR3 has 14 amino acids. The V gene's germline CDR1 is SGHRS and CDR2 YFSETQ. In DNA, the CDR3 is TGCGCTACTTCGACACTAGCGGGGAACTACGAGCAGTACTTC. It yields the protein CATSTLAGNYEQYF.

Here the CDR3 DNA reads TGCGCCAGCAGCTTGGGACTAACCCCCTACGAGCAGTACTTC. Protein: CASSLGLTPYEQYF. The J gene is TRBJ2-7, the V gene TRBV5-1; a weak D match, TRBD2 (5 bases). Per the germline V gene, CDR1 is SGHRS and CDR2 is YFSETQ. V gave up 0 bases and J gave up 2 bases, with 9 bases separating them. The CDR3 has 14 amino acids.

This clone appeared once. This chain joins TRBV11-2 and TRBJ2-3; 7 positions agree with TRBD2. This CDR3 has 16 amino acids. V dropped 0 bases and J dropped 4; count of bases not matched to a gene: 7. Germline V CDR1 and CDR2: SGHAT, FQNNGV. In DNA form, the CDR3 reads TGTGCCAGCAGCTTAGATCTAGGTCTAGCGGCAGATACGCAGTATTTT. It translates to CASSLDLGLAADTQYF.

A note on this clone: Different DNA sequences within this sample yield the same CDR3. The chain combines TRBV5-1 with TRBJ1-1; no firm D call. The germline V and J ends were trimmed by 0 bases and 4 bases, with 7 bases remaining between them. Per the germline V gene, CDR1 is SGHRS and CDR2 is YFSETQ. The CDR3 is 13 amino acids. Here the CDR3 reads CASSLGGGTEAFF. The CDR3 DNA follows: TGCGCCAGCAGCTTGGGAGGTGGCACTGAAGCTTTCTTT.

The chain couples TRBV27 to TRBJ1-2; D call uncertain. V was trimmed by 5 bases and J by 3 bases, leaving 13 bases between them. Germline-derived CDR1 and CDR2 are MNHEY and SMNVEV (reference sequence). This CDR3 comprises 14 residues. The CDR3 DNA reads as TGTGCCAGCAGTAGGAGGGCCGGGGACTATGGCTACACCTTC. Amino acids: CASSRRAGDYGYTF.

In its sample, this clone was seen a few times. The V and J genes are TRBV6-5 and TRBJ2-1; 9 bases align to TRBD1. The CDR3 is made up of 15 amino acids. CDR1 is MNHEY and CDR2 is SVGAGI in the germline V gene. With V trimmed by 6 bases and J by 6 bases, 9 bases remained unmatched. The CDR3 is CASSRPGQGVNEQFF. The DNA for the CDR3 is TGTGCCAGCAGCCGACCGGGACAGGGTGTCAATGAGCAGTTCTTC.

The chain carries TRBV4-3 and TRBJ2-7; 7 bases are shared with TRBD2. The CDR3 has 19 amino acids. V was clipped by 0 bases and J by 0 bases; unmatched bases: 14. The germline CDR1 and CDR2 sequences are LGHNA and YSLEER. The CDR3 nucleotides read TGCGCCAGCAGCCAAGATTTCGCTAGCGGCCGCTCTAGCTCCTACGAGCAGTACTTC. As protein: CASSQDFASGRSSSYEQYF.

This chain uses TRBV5-6 with TRBJ2-1; D is unresolved. The germline CDR1 and CDR2 sequences are SGHDT and YYEEEE. The CDR3 runs to 13 residues. Trimming stripped 4 bases from V and 8 bases from J, with 13 bases between. The CDR3 is CASSAPVLYEQFF. The CDR3 DNA is TGTGCCAGCAGCGCCCCGGTTCTCTATGAGCAGTTCTTC.

This clone was recorded once. The DNA for the CDR3 is TGCGCCAGCAGCCAACCTACCGGGGAGCTGTTTTTT. Translating gives CASSQPTGELFF. The chain employs TRBV4-3 and TRBJ2-2, with unresolved D. The CDR3 contains 12 residues. Germline CDR1 LGHNA, CDR2 YSLEER. Between the trimmed V and J ends, which lost 2 bases and 5 bases, there was a span of 3 bases.